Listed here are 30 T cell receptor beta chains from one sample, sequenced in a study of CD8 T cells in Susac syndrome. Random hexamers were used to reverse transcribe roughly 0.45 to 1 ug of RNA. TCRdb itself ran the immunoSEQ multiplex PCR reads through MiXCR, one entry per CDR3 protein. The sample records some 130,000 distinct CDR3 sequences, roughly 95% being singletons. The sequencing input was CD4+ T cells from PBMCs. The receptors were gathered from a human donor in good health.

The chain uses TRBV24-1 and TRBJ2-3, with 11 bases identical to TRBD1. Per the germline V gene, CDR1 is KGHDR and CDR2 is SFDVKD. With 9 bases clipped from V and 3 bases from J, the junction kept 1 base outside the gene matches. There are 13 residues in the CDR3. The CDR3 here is CATGTGGTDTQYF. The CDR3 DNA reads TGTGCCACCGGGACAGGGGGAACAGATACGCAGTATTTT.

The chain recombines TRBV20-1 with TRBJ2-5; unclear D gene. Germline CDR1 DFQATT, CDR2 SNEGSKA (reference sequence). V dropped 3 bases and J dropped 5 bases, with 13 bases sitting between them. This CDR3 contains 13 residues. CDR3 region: CSASQAGRETQYF. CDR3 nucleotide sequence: TGCAGTGCTAGTCAGGCAGGACGTGAGACCCAGTACTTC.

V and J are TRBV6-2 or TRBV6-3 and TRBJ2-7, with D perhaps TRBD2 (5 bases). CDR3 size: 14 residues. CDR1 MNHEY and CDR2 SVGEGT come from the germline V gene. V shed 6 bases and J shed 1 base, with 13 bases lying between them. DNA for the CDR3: TGTGCCAGCAGCCTCAGAAGGGAGTCCTACGAGCAGTACTTC. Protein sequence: CASSLRRESYEQYF.

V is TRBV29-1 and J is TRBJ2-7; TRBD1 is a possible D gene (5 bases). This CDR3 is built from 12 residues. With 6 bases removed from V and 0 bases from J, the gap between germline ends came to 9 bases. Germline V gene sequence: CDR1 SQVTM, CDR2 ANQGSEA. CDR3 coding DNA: TGCAGCGTCGAGACAGCCTCCTACGAGCAGTACTTC. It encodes CSVETASYEQYF.

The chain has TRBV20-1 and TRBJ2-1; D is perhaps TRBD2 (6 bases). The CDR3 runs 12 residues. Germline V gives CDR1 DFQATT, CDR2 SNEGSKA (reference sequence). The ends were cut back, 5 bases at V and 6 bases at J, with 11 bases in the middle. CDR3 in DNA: TGCAGTGCTGTCGGGAGCTTCAATGAGCAGTTCTTC. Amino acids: CSAVGSFNEQFF.

The CDR3 is CASNDRGLNEQFF. The DNA of the CDR3 is TGTGCCAGCAATGATCGGGGCCTGAATGAGCAGTTCTTC. This chain uses TRBV25-1 with TRBJ2-1, with D perhaps being TRBD1 or TRBD2 (5 bases each). Germline V gene data show CDR1 as MGHDK and CDR2 as SYGVNS. The CDR3 has 13 amino acids. V gave up 7 bases and J gave up 7 bases, with 14 bases separating them.

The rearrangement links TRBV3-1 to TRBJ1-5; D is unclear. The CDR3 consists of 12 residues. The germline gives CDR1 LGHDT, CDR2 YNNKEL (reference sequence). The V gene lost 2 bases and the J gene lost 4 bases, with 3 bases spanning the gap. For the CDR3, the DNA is TGTGCCAGCAGCCAACGGAATCAGCCCCAGCATTTT. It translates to CASSQRNQPQHF.

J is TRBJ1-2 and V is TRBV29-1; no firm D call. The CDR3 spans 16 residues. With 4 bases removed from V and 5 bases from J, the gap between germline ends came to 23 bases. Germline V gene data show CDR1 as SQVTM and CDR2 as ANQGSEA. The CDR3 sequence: CSVAPRLRMGDYGYTF. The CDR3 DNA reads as TGCAGCGTTGCTCCCCGACTCAGGATGGGCGATTATGGCTACACCTTC.

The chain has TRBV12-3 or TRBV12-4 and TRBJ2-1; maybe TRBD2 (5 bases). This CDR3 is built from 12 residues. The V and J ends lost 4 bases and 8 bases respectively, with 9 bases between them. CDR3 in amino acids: CASSSTSHEQFF. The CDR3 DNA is TGTGCCAGCAGTTCAACTAGTCATGAGCAGTTCTTC.

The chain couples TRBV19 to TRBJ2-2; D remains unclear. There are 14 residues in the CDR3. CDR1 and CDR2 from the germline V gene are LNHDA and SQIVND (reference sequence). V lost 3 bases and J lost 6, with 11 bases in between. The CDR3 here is CASSIAPEPGELFF. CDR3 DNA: TGTGCCAGTAGTATCGCACCCGAGCCCGGGGAGCTGTTTTTT. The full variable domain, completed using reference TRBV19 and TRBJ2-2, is DGGITQSPKYLFRKEGQNVTLSCEQNLNHDAMYWYRQDPGQGLRLIYYSQIVNDFQKGDIAEGYSVSREKKESFPLTVTSAQKNPTAFYLCASSIAPEPGELFFGEGSRLTVL.

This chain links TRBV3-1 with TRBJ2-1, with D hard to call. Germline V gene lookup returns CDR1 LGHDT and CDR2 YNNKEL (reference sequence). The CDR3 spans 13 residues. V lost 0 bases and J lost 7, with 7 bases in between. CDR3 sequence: CASSQEQWNEQFF. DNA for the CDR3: TGTGCCAGCAGCCAAGAACAGTGGAATGAGCAGTTCTTC.

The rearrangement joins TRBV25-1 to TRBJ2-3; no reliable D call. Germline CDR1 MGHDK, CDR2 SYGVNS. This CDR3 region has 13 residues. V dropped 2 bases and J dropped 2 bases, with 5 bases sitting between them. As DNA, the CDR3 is TGTGCCAGCAGTGAACAGAACACAGATACGCAGTATTTT. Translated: CASSEQNTDTQYF.

As DNA, the CDR3 is TGCGCCAGCAGCTTGGAGGGGGTCGGAGAGCAGTACTTC. This encodes CASSLEGVGEQYF. V and J are TRBV5-1 and TRBJ2-7, with a weak D call TRBD1 (6 bases). Germline V gives CDR1 SGHRS, CDR2 YFSETQ. The CDR3 length is 13 residues. V lost 0 bases and J lost 7, with 11 bases in between.

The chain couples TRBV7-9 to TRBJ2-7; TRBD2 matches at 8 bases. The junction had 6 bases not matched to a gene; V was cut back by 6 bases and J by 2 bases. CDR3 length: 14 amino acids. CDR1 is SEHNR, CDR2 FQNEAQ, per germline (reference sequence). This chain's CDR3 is CASRSPGGAYEQYF. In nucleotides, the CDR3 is TGTGCCAGCAGGTCTCCCGGGGGGGCCTACGAGCAGTACTTC.

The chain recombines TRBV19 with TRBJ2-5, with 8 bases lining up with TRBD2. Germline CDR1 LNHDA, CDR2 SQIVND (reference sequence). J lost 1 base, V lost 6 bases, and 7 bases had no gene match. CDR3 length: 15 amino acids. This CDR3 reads CASRDTSGAQETQYF. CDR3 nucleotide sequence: TGTGCCAGTAGAGATACTAGCGGAGCCCAAGAGACCCAGTACTTC.

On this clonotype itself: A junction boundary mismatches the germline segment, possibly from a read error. The CDR3 bases are TGTGCCAGCAATGAAGAGGGGCTTGGCAATCAGCCCCAGCATTTT. Amino acid sequence: CASNEEGLGNQPQHF. The chain employs TRBV2 and TRBJ1-5; weak D call: TRBD1 (5 bases). The V gene's germline CDR1 is SNHLY and CDR2 FYNNEI. CDR3 length equals 15 residues. Together with reference TRBV2 and TRBJ1-5, the CDR3 gives the full variable domain: EPEVTQTPSHQVTQMGQEVILRCVPISNHLYFYWYRQILGQKVEFLVSFYNNEISEKSEIFDDQFSVERPDGSNFTLKIRSTKLEDSAMYFCASNEEGLGNQPQHFGDGTRLSIL.

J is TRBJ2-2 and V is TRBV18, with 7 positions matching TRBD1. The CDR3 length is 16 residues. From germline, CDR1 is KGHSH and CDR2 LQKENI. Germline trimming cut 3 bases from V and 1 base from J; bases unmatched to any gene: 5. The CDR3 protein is CASSPRTGVNTGELFF. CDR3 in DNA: TGTGCCAGCTCACCCCGGACAGGAGTGAACACCGGGGAGCTGTTTTTT.

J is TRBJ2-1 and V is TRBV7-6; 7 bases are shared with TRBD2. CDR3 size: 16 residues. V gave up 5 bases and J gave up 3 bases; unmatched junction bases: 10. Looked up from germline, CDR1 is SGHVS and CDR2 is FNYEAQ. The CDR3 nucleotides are TGTGCCAGCAGCCCATCCCTAGCGGTCGTCTACAATGAGCAGTTCTTC. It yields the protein CASSPSLAVVYNEQFF.

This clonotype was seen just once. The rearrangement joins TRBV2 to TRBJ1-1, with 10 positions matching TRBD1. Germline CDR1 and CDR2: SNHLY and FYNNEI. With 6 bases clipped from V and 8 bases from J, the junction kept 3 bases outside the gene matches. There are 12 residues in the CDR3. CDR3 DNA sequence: TGTGCCAGCAGGGGGGGACAGGGGGAAGCTTTCTTT. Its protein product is CASRGGQGEAFF.

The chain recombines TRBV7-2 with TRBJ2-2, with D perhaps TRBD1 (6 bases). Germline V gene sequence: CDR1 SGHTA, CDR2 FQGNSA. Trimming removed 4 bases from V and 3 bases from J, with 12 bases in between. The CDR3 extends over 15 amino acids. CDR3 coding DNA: TGTGCCAGCAGCTCGCGACAGGACTACACCGGGGAGCTGTTTTTT. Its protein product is CASSSRQDYTGELFF. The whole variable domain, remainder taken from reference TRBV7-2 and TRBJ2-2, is GAGVSQSPSNKVTEKGKDVELRCDPISGHTALYWYRQSLGQGLEFLIYFQGNSAPDKSGLPSDRFSAERTGGSVSTLTIQRTQQEDSAVYLCASSSRQDYTGELFFGEGSRLTVL.

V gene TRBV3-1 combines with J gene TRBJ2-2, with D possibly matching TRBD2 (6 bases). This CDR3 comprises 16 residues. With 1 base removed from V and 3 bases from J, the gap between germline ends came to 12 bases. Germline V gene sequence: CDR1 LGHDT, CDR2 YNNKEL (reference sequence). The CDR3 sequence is CASSQVLREYTGELFF. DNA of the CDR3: TGTGCCAGCAGCCAAGTCCTCCGGGAGTACACCGGGGAGCTGTTTTTT.

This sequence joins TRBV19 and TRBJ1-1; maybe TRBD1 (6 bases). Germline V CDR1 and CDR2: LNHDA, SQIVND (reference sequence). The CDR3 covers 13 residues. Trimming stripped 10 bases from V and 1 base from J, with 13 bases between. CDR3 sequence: CATHRAANTEAFF. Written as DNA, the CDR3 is TGTGCCACCCACAGGGCGGCGAACACTGAAGCTTTCTTT.

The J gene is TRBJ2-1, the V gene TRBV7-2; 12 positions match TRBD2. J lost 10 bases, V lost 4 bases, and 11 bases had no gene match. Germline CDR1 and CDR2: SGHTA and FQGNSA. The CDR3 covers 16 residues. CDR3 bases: TGTGCCAGCAGCTCGAGGGAGTCTAGCGGGAGGGCCGAGCAGTTCTTC. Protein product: CASSSRESSGRAEQFF.

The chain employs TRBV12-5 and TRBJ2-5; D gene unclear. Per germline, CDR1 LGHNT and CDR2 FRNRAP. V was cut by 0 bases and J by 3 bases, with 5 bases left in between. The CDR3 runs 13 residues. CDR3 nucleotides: TGTGCTAGTGGTTTGGTTCCCGAAGAGACCCAGTACTTC. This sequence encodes CASGLVPEETQYF.

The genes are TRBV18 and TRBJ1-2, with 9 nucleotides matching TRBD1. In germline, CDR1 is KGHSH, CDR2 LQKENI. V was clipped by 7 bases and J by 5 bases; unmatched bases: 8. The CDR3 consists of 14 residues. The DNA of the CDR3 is TGTGCCAGCTTCATCGCCGGGACAGGGTATGGCTACACCTTC. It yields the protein CASFIAGTGYGYTF.

Here the CDR3 reads CASSLDGFVGEQYF. DNA of the CDR3: TGCGCCAGCAGCTTGGACGGGTTCGTGGGCGAGCAGTACTTC. The chain links TRBV5-1 to TRBJ2-7; D remains ambiguous. CDR3 size: 14 residues. The ends were cut back, 0 bases at V and 6 bases at J, with 13 bases in the middle. Germline CDR1 is SGHRS and CDR2 is YFSETQ.

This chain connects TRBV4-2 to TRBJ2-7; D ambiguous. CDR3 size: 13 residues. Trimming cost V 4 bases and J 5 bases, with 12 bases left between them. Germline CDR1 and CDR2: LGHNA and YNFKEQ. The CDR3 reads CASSRAGKNEQYF. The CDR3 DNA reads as TGTGCCAGCAGCCGGGCAGGTAAAAACGAGCAGTACTTC.

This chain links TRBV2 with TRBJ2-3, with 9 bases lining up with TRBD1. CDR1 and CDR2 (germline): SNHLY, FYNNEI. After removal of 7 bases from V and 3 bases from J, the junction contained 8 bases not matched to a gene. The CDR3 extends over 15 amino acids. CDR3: CASNIGQGWTDTQYF. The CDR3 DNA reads TGTGCCAGCAATATAGGACAGGGGTGGACAGATACGCAGTATTTT.

The CDR3 nucleotides read TGTGCCAGCTCGGCAGCGGGAGCCCAAGAGACCCAGTACTTC. The encoded protein is CASSAAGAQETQYF. V is TRBV18 and J is TRBJ2-5, with TRBD2 matching over 8 bases. Germline V gene data show CDR1 as KGHSH and CDR2 as LQKENI. V lost 6 bases, J lost 1 base, and 4 bases stayed unmatched. CDR3 length: 14 residues.

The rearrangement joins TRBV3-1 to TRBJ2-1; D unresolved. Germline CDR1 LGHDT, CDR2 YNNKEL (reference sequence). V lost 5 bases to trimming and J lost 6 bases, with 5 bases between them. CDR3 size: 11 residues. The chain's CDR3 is CASSKTNEQFF. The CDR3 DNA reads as TGTGCCAGCAGCAAAACCAATGAGCAGTTCTTC.